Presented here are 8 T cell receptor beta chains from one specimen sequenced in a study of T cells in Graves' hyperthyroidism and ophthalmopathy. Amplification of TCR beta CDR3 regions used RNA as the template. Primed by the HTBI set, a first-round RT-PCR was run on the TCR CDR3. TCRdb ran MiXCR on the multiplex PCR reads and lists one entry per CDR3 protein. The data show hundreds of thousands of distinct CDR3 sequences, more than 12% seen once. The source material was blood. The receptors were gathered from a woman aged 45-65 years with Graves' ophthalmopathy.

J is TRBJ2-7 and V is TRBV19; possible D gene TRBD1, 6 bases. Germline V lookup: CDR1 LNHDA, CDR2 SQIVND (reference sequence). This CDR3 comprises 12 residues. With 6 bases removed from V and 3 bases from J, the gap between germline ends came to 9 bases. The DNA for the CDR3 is TGTGCCAGTAGGAAGACAGGCTACGAGCAGTACTTC. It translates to CASRKTGYEQYF.

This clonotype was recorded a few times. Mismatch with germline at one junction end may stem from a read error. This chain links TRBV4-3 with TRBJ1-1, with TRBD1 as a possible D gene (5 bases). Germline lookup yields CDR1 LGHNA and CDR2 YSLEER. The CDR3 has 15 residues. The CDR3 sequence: CASRQEGQMNTEAFF. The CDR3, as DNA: TGCGCCAGCAGGCAAGAAGGACAAATGAACACTGAAGCTTTCTTT.

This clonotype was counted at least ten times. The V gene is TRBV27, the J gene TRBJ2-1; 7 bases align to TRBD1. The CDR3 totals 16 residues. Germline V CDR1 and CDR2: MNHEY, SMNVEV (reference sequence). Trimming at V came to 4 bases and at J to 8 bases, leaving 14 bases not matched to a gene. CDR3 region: CASSSAGQDLGDEQFF. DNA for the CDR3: TGTGCCAGCAGTTCCGCCGGACAGGACTTGGGGGATGAGCAGTTCTTC.

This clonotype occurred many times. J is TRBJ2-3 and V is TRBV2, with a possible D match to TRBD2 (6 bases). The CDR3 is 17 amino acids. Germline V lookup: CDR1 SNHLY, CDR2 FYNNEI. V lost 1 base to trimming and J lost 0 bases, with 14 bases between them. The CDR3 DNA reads TGTGCCAGCAGTGAAGGCTTGACTAGAAGTAGCACAGATACGCAGTATTTT. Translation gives CASSEGLTRSSTDTQYF. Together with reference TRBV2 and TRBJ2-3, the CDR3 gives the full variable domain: EPEVTQTPSHQVTQMGQEVILRCVPISNHLYFYWYRQILGQKVEFLVSFYNNEISEKSEIFDDQFSVERPDGSNFTLKIRSTKLEDSAMYFCASSEGLTRSSTDTQYFGPGTRLTVL.

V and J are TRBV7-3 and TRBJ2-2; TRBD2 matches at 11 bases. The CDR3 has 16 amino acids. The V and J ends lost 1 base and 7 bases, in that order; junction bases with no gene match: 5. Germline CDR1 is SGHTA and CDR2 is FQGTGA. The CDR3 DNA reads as TGTGCCAGCAGCTTAAAGGGGACTAGCGGCATCGGGGAGCTGTTTTTT. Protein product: CASSLKGTSGIGELFF.

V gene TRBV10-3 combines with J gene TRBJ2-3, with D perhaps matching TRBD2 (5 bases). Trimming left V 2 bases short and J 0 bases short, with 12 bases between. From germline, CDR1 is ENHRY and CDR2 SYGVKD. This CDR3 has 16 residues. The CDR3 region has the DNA TGTGCCATCAGTGAGGGAGCGGTACTGAGCACAGATACGCAGTATTTT. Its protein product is CAISEGAVLSTDTQYF.

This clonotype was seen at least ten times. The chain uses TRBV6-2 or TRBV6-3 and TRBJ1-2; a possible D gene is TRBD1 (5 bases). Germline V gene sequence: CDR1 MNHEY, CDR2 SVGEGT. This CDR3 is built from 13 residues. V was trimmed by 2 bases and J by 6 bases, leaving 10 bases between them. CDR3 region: CASSYRGGHGYTF. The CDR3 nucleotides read TGTGCCAGCAGTTACCGTGGGGGACATGGCTACACCTTC.

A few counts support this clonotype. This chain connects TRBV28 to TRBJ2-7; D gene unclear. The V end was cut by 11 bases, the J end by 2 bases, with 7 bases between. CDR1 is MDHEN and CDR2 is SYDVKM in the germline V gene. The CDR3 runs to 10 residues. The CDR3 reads CAVGPYEQYF. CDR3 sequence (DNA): TGTGCCGTTGGTCCCTACGAGCAGTACTTC.